Each of the 20 T cell receptor beta chains below was sequenced from the same sample in a study of spatial heterogeneity in lung cancer. Time point reported: sample taken at primary tumor resection. Via MiXCR, TCRdb re-called the 5' RACE reads, giving one row per CDR3 protein. The table shows a few hundred distinct CDR3 sequences, with approximately 15% occurring only once. This material consisted of normal lung tissue next to the tumor, taken at surgery. These TCRs come from a male donor with early-stage non-small cell lung cancer.

By share of the sample, this clonotype is large (0.1 to 1%). Found in a library prepared for alpha chains, this beta chain is an off-target read, and its abundance has little meaning. The chain carries TRBV11-2 and TRBJ2-7; D is ambiguous. V lost 5 bases and J 4 bases, leaving 15 bases between the germline ends. Germline V gene sequence: CDR1 SGHAT, CDR2 FQNNGV. The CDR3 is 14 amino acids. The CDR3 loop reads CASSQRRTSYEQYF. CDR3 coding DNA: TGTGCCAGCAGCCAGCGTCGGACGTCATACGAGCAGTACTTC.

Of note for this clonotype: This beta chain turned up in a library designed for alpha chains; as an off-target read, its abundance says little. V gene TRBV2 combines with J gene TRBJ1-5, with TRBD1 as a possible D gene (5 bases). V was cut by 7 bases and J by 2 bases, with 15 bases left in between. The CDR3 has 15 residues. The germline CDR1 and CDR2 sequences are SNHLY and FYNNEI. The CDR3 coding sequence is TGTGCCAGCACCGACAGCACTTTGGGCAATCAGCCCCAGCATTTT. Protein product: CASTDSTLGNQPQHF.

This clonotype was found a few times. This beta chain slipped into a library made for alpha chains as a stray read, so its size is not meaningful. The chain has TRBV11-1 and TRBJ1-1; D is ambiguous. The germline V gene has CDR1 SGHAT and CDR2 FQDESV (reference sequence). V gave up 2 bases and J gave up 2 bases, with 6 bases separating them. The CDR3 extends over 13 amino acids. Written as DNA, the CDR3 is TGTGCCAGCAGCTTAAACAGCAACACTGAAGCTTTCTTT. Its translation: CASSLNSNTEAFF.

This clonotype counts as large (0.1 to 1%). This beta chain is a stray read from a library made for alpha chains; its abundance is not meaningful. J is TRBJ2-7 and V is TRBV7-2; D is undetermined. This CDR3 has 14 amino acids. V lost 1 base to trimming and J lost 2 bases, with 9 bases between them. In germline, CDR1 is SGHTA, CDR2 FQGNSA. The CDR3 nucleotides are TGTGCCAGCAGCTTAGTAGTGATCCCCTACGAGCAGTACTTC. Its translation: CASSLVVIPYEQYF. The entire variable domain, with the rest obtained from reference TRBV7-2 and TRBJ2-7, is as follows: GAGVSQSPSNKVTEKGKDVELRCDPISGHTALYWYRQSLGQGLEFLIYFQGNSAPDKSGLPSDRFSAERTGGSVSTLTIQRTQQEDSAVYLCASSLVVIPYEQYFGPGTRLTVT.

Comments on this clonotype: This beta chain is an off-target read within a library intended for alpha chains, so its frequency means little. This rearrangement joins TRBV4-3 to TRBJ2-1; D unresolved. V lost 1 base and J lost 4, with 11 bases in between. Germline assignment: CDR1 LGHNA and CDR2 YSLEER. This CDR3 contains 15 residues. DNA of the CDR3: TGCGCCAGCAGCCAAGGGACGGTAGAATACAATGAGCAGTTCTTC. Its protein is CASSQGTVEYNEQFF.

Concerning this clonotype itself: For a library built for alpha chains, this beta chain is a stray read; little rests on its size. The rearrangement uses TRBV6-1 and TRBJ2-7, with D perhaps TRBD1 (5 bases). The CDR3 runs to 16 residues. The germline CDR1 and CDR2 sequences are MNHNS and SASEGT. Trimming pared 6 bases from V and 3 bases from J, leaving 21 bases between. The CDR3 DNA reads as TGTGCCAGCAGAAAAGATGGGCAGTTAGGGGTCTACGAGCAGTACTTC. The encoded protein is CASRKDGQLGVYEQYF.

This clonotype is hyperexpanded (1% or more) in the sample. Since the library was made to target alpha chains, this beta chain is a stray read and its abundance is not meaningful. The rearrangement uses TRBV13 and TRBJ2-7; tentatively, D is TRBD1 (5 bases). The CDR3 has 14 residues. Trimming stripped 2 bases from V and 3 bases from J, with 11 bases between. The germline CDR1 and CDR2 sequences are PRHDT and FYEKMQ (reference sequence). The DNA of the CDR3 is TGTGCCAGCAGCTTAACCAGGGTAAGCTACGAGCAGTACTTC. Its protein is CASSLTRVSYEQYF.

This clonotype was detected only a few times. The library was designed around alpha chains, so this beta chain is a stray read whose abundance carries little weight. V gene TRBV3-1 combines with J gene TRBJ1-1; D not certain. Trimming cost V 3 bases and J 7 bases, with 12 bases left between them. This CDR3 has 13 amino acids. Germline V gene data show CDR1 as LGHDT and CDR2 as YNNKEL (reference sequence). The CDR3 nucleotides are TGTGCCAGCAGCCATCCCCCCTCAGATGAAGCTTTCTTT. Translation gives CASSHPPSDEAFF.

In its sample, this clonotype ranks as large (0.1 to 1%). Within a library made for alpha chains, this beta chain is off target, and its count is uninformative. This chain uses TRBV18 with TRBJ2-7; D may match TRBD1 or TRBD2 (5 bases each). Looked up from germline, CDR1 is KGHSH and CDR2 is LQKENI. The CDR3 contains 14 residues. V was trimmed by 6 bases and J by 7 bases, leaving 19 bases between them. The CDR3 sequence is CASSSGARAREQYF. Here the CDR3 DNA reads TGTGCCAGCTCGTCCGGGGCCAGGGCGAGGGAGCAGTACTTC. The variable domain in full, completed from reference TRBV18 and TRBJ2-7, reads NAGVMQNPRHLVRRRGQEARLRCSPMKGHSHVYWYRQLPEEGLKFMVYLQKENIIDESGMPKERFSAEFPKEGPSILRIQQVVRGDSAAYFCASSSGARAREQYFGPGTRLTVT.

Points on this clonotype: This beta chain came through as a stray read in a library set up for alpha chains, and its size says little. The chain carries TRBV10-3 and TRBJ1-1, with D maybe TRBD1 (6 bases). Trimming cost V 11 bases and J 0 bases, with 10 bases left between them. Germline lookup yields CDR1 ENHRY and CDR2 SYGVKD. This CDR3 has 12 amino acids. Written as DNA, the CDR3 is TGTGCCGCCGGACAGTTGAACACTGAAGCTTTCTTT. The encoded protein is CAAGQLNTEAFF.

This clonotype was seen more than once but under ten times. The library was designed around alpha chains, so this beta chain is a stray read whose abundance carries little weight. The chain couples TRBV30 to TRBJ2-1; TRBD2 matches 11 bases. The CDR3 is made up of 14 amino acids. V lost 7 bases and J lost 4; bases outside the gene matches: 6. Germline CDR1 GTSNPN, CDR2 SVGIG (reference sequence). The CDR3, as DNA: TGTGCCTCTTCTCGGACTAGCGGGTACAATGAGCAGTTCTTC. This codes for CASSRTSGYNEQFF.

With regard to this clonotype: Because the library targeted alpha chains, this beta chain is an off-target read whose size means little. V is TRBV14 and J is TRBJ2-7; possible D gene TRBD2, 6 bases. The CDR3 is 16 residues long. The germline V gene encodes CDR1 SGHDN and CDR2 FVKESK. V was shortened by 4 bases and J by 4 bases, with 20 bases between the two germline ends. CDR3 nucleotide sequence: TGTGCCAGCAGCCCGAGGTCCGGTCGGGAGCTTTACGAGCAGTACTTC. This sequence encodes CASSPRSGRELYEQYF.

This clonotype came up a few times. As an off-target read in a library built for alpha chains, this beta chain has a frequency of little significance. The gene calls are TRBV6-6 and TRBJ1-1; no definite D call. The CDR3 length is 16 residues. CDR1 MNHNY and CDR2 SVGAGI come from the germline V gene (reference sequence). The V end was cut by 0 bases, the J end by 1 base, with 12 bases between. The CDR3 region has the DNA TGTGCCAGCAGTTACTCCGTAGGGCGGGAGAACACTGAAGCTTTCTTT. Translated: CASSYSVGRENTEAFF.

This clonotype was picked up a small number of times. Because this beta chain is a stray read in a library intended to capture alpha chains, its abundance should not be given much weight. This chain links TRBV28 with TRBJ2-5; D is unresolved. Trimming cost V 6 bases and J 5 bases, with 16 bases left between them. CDR3 size: 14 residues. Germline loops: CDR1 MDHEN, CDR2 SYDVKM. The CDR3 loop reads CASRLDGVVETQYF. CDR3 DNA: TGTGCCAGCAGGCTTGATGGGGTGGTGGAGACCCAGTACTTC. Looking up the rest from reference TRBV28 and TRBJ2-5 gives the full variable domain: DVKVTQSSRYLVKRTGEKVFLECVQDMDHENMFWYRQDPGLGLRLIYFSYDVKMKEKGDIPEGYSVSREKKERFSLILESASTNQTSMYLCASRLDGVVETQYFGPGTRLLVL.

In the case of this clonotype: This beta chain is an unintended read in a library built for alpha chains; its size means little. The chain couples TRBV10-1 to TRBJ2-2; the D gene could be TRBD1 or TRBD2 (6 bases each). Germline V lookup: CDR1 WNHNN, CDR2 SYGVQD (reference sequence). V lost 6 bases and J lost 4, with 18 bases in between. The CDR3 runs to 16 residues. CDR3 sequence: CASSGPPGASTGELFF. In DNA form, the CDR3 reads TGCGCCAGCAGCGGCCCACCGGGGGCGAGCACCGGGGAGCTGTTTTTT.

Notes on this clonotype: This beta chain came through as a stray read in a library set up for alpha chains, and its size says little. This chain's CDR3 is CASSYSSAEQYF. The CDR3 DNA sequence: TGTGCCAGCAGTTACTCGTCTGCCGAGCAGTACTTC. V is TRBV6-2 or TRBV6-3 and J is TRBJ2-7; D unclear. There are 12 residues in the CDR3. The germline V gene encodes CDR1 MNHEY and CDR2 SVGEGT. Trimming pared 0 bases from V and 6 bases from J, leaving 6 bases between.

This clonotype is termed large (0.1 to 1%). This beta chain represents an off-target read in a library built for alpha chains; its size is of limited meaning. This chain links TRBV5-1 with TRBJ2-3; 11 bases line up with TRBD2. The V segment lost 0 bases and the J segment 6 bases; nucleotides outside the gene matches: 3. The CDR3 extends over 15 amino acids. Germline V gene lookup returns CDR1 SGHRS and CDR2 YFSETQ. The CDR3 loop is CASSLGLAGLDTQYF. The CDR3 DNA reads as TGCGCCAGCAGCTTGGGACTAGCGGGGCTGGATACGCAGTATTTT. Complete variable domain (other parts from reference TRBV5-1 and TRBJ2-3): KAGVTQTPRYLIKTRGQQVTLSCSPISGHRSVSWYQQTPGQGLQFLFEYFSETQRNKGNFPGRFSGRQFSNSRSEMNVSTLELGDSALYLCASSLGLAGLDTQYFGPGTRLTVL.

This clonotype was seen a few times. Found in a library prepared for alpha chains, this beta chain is an off-target read, and its abundance has little meaning. The CDR3 is CASSPIQVSYEQYF. The CDR3 DNA follows: TGTGCCAGCAGCCCGATACAGGTATCCTACGAGCAGTACTTC. The rearrangement links TRBV7-8 to TRBJ2-7, with D possibly TRBD1 on 5 matching bases. There are 14 residues in the CDR3. CDR1 is SGHVS, CDR2 FQNEAQ, per germline. The V and J ends lost 5 bases and 1 base respectively, with 12 bases between them.

Sample share makes this clonotype large (0.1 to 1%). The size of this beta chain means little, since it is a stray read in a library made for alpha chains. The gene calls are TRBV7-2 and TRBJ2-1; the D is unclear. Germline V CDR1 and CDR2: SGHTA, FQGNSA. The CDR3 length is 13 residues. V lost 5 bases and J lost 9, with 14 bases in between. The CDR3 nucleotides read TGTGCCAGCAGCAGCTATCAGTTAGGTGAGCAGTTCTTC. It encodes CASSSYQLGEQFF.

Note on this clonotype: Since it is a stray read in a library aimed at alpha chains, this beta chain has a size that is not meaningful. This sequence joins TRBV28 and TRBJ2-4; 10 bases map to TRBD1. The length of the CDR3 is 15 residues. Germline lookup yields CDR1 MDHEN and CDR2 SYDVKM. J was trimmed by 2 bases and V by 6 bases; bases with no gene match: 4. CDR3 sequence: CASRGTGESKNIQYF. As DNA, the CDR3 is TGTGCCAGCAGAGGGACAGGGGAGTCCAAAAACATTCAGTACTTC.